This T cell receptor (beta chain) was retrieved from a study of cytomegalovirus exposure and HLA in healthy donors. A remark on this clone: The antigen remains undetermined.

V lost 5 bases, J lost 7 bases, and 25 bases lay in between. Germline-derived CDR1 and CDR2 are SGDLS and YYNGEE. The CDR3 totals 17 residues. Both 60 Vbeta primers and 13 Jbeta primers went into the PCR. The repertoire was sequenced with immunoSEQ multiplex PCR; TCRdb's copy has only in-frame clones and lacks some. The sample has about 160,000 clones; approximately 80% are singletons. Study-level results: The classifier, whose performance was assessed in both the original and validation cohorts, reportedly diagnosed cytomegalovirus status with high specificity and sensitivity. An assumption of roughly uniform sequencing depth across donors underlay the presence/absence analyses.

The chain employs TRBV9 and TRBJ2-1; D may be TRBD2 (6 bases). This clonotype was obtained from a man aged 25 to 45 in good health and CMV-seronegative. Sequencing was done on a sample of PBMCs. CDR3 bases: TGTGCCAGCAGTTTTGGGGGGACCCGGCGATTCCTAAATGAGCAGTTCTTC. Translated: CASSFGGTRRFLNEQFF.